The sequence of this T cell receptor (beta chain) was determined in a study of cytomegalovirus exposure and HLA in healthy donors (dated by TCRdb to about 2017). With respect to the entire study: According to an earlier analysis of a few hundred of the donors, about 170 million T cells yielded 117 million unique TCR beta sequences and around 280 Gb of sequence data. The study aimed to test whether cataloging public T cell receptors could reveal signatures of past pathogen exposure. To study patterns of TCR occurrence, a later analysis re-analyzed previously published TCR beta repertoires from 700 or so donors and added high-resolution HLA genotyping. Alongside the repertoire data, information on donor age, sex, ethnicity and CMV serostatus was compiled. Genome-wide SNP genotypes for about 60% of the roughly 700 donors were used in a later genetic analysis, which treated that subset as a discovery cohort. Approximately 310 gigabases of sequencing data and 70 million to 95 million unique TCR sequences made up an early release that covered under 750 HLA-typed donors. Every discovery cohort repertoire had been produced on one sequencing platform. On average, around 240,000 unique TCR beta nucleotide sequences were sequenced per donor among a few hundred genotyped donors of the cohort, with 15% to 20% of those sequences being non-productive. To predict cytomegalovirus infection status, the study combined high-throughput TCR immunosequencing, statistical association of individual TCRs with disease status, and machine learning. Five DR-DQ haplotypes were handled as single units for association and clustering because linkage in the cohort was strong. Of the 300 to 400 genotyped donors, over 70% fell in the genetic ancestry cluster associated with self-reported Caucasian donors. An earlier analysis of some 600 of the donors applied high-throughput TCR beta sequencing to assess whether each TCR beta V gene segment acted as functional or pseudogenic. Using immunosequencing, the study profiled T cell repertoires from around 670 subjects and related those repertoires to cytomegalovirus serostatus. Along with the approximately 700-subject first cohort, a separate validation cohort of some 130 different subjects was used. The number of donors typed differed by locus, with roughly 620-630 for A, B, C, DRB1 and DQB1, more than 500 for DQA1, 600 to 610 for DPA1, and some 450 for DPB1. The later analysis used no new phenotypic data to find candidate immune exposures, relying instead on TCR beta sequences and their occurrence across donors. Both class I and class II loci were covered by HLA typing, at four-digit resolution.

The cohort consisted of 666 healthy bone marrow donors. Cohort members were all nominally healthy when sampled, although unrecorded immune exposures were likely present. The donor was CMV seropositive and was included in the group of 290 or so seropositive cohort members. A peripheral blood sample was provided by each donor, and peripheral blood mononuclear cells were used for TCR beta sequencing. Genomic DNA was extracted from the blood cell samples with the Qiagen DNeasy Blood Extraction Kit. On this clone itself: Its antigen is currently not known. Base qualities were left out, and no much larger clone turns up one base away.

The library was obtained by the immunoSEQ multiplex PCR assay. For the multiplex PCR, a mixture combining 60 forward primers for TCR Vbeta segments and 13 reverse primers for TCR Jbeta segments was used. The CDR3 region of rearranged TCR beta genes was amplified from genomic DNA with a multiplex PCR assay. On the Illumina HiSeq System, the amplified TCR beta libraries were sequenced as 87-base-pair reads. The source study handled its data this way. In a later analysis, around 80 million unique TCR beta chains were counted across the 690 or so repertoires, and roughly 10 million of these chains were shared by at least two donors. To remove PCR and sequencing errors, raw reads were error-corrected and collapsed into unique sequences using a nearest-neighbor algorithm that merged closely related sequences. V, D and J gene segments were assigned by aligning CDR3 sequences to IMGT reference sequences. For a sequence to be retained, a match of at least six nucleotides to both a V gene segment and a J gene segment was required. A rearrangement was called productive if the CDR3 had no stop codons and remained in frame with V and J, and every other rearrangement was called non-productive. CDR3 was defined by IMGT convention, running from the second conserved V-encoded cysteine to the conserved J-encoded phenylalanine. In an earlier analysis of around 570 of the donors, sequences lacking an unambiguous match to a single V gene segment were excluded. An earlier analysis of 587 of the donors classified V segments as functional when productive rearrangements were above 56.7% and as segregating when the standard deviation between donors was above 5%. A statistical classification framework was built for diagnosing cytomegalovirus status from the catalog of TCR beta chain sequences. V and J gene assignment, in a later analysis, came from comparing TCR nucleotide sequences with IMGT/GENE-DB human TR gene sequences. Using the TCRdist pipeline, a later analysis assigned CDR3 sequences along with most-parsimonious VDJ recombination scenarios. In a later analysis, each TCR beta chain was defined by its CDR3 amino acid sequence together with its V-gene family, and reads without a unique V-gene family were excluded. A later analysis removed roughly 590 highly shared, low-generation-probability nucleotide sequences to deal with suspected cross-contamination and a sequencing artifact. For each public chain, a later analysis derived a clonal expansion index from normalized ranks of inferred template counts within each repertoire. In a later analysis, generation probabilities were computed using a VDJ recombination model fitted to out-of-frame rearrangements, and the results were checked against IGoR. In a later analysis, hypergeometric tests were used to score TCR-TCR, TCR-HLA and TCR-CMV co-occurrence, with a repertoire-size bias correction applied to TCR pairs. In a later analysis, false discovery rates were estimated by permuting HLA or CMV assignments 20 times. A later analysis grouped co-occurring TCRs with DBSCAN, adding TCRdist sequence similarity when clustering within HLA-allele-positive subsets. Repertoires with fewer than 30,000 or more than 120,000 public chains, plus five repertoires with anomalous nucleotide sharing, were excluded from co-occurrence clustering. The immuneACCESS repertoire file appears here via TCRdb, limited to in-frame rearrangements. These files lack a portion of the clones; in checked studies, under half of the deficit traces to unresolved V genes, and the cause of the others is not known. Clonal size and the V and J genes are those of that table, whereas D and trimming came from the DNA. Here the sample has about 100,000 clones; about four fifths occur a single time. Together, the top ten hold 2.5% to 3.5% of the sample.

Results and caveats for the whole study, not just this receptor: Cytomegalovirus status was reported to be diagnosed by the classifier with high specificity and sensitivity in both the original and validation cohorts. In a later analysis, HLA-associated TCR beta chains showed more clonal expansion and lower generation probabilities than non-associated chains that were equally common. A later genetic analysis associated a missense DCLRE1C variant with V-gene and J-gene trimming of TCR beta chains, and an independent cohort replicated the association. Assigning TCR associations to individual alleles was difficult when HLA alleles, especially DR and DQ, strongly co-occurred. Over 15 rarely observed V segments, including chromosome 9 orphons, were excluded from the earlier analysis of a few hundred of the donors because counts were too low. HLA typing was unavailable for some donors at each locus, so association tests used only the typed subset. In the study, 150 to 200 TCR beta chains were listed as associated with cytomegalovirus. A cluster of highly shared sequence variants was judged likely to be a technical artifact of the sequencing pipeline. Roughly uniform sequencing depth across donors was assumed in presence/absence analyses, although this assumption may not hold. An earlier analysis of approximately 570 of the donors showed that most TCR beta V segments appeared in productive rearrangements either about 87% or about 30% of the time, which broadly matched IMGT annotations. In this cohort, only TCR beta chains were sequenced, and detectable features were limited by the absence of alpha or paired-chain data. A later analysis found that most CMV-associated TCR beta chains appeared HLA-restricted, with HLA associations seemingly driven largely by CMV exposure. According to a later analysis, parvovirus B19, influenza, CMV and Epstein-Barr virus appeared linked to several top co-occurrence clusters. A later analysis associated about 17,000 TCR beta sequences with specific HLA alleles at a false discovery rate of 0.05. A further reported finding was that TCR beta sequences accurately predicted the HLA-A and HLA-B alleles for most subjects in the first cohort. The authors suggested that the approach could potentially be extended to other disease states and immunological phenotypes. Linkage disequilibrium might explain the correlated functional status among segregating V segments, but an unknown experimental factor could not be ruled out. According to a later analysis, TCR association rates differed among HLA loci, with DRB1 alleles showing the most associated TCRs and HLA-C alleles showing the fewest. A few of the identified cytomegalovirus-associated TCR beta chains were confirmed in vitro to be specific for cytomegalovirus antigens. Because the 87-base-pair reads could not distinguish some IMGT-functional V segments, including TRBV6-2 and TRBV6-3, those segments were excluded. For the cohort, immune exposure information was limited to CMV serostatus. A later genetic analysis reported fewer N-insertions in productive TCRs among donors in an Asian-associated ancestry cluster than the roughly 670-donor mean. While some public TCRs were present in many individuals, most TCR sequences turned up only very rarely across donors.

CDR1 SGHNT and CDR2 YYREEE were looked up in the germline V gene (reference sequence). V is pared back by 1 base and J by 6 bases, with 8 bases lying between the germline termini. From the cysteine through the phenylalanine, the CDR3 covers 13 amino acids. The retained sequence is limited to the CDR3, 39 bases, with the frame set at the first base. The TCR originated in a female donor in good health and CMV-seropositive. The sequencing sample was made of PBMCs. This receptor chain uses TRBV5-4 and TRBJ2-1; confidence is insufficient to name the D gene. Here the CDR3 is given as CASSLISRNEQFF. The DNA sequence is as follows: TGTGCCAGCAGCTTGATAAGCCGCAATGAGCAGTTCTTC. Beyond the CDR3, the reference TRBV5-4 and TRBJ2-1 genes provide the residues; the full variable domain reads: ETGVTQSPTHLIKTRGQQVTLRCSSQSGHNTVSWYQQALGQGPQFIFQYYREEENGRGNFPPRFSGLQFPNYSSELNVNALELDDSALYLCASSLISRNEQFFGPGTRLTVL.